This TCR beta chain originates from a study of CD8 T cells in ankylosing spondylitis. Study results and caveats: Reactive arthritis synovial fluid and blood were previously reported to contain some motif variants. The authors found the disease-linked clones to be CD8+ and relatively rare in peripheral blood. A motif in TCR beta, a set of eight highly homologous variants, appeared characteristic of ankylosing spondylitis blood.

On this clonotype itself: Its antigen is unknown.

Molecular-barcoded quantitative 5'-RACE produced these TCR beta libraries. TCRdb reprocessed the 5' RACE reads with MiXCR, giving one entry per CDR3 protein. The repertoire holds about 150,000 distinct CDR3 sequences, more than 40% seen once, with nearly 15% in the top ten. What was sequenced was synovial fluid, either unsorted or a sorted T cell fraction (not recorded which). The TCR sequence derives from a male donor with ankylosing spondylitis.

Here the CDR3 DNA reads TGTGCCAGCAGTTTATATGTGGGGATGAATTCACCCCTCCACTTT. Residues: CASSLYVGMNSPLHF. The rearrangement uses TRBV27 and TRBJ1-6; D gene unclear. Trimming removed 1 base from V and 7 bases from J, with 11 bases in between. Germline CDR1 is MNHEY and CDR2 is SMNVEV (reference sequence). The CDR3 loop spans 15 amino acids.